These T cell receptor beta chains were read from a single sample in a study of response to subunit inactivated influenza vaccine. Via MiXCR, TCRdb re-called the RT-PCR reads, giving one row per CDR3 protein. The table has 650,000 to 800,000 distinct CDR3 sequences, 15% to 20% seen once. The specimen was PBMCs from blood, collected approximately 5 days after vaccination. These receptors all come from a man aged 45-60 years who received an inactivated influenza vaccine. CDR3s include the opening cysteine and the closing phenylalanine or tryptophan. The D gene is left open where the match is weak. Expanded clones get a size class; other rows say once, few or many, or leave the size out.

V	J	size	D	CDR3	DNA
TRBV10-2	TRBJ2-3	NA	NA	CASSEQGFTTDTQYF	TGCGCCAGCAGTGAACAGGGTTTTACCACAGATACGCAGTATTTT
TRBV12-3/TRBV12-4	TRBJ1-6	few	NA	CASSLRSNNSPLHF	TGTGCCAGCAGCCTCCGGAGCAATAATTCACCCCTCCACTTT
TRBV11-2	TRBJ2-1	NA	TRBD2	CASSFGTSGRHEQFF	TGTGCCAGCAGCTTCGGGACTAGCGGGAGGCATGAGCAGTTCTTC
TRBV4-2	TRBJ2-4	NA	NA	CASSQPTGDTKNIQYF	TGTGCCAGCAGCCAACCGACAGGAGATACCAAAAACATTCAGTACTTC
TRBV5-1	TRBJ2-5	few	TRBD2	CASRWPQGRASGRFQETQYF	TGCGCCAGCAGGTGGCCTCAGGGGCGAGCTAGCGGGAGGTTCCAAGAGACCCAGTACTTC
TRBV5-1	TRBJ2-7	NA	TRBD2	CASSSQPPSGAPYEQYF	TGCGCCAGCAGTTCGCAACCGCCTAGCGGGGCCCCCTACGAGCAGTACTTC
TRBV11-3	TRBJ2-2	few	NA	CASSPDPAGELFF	TGTGCCAGCAGCCCCGATCCCGCCGGGGAGCTGTTTTTT
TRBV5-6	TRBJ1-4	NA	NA	CASSLGSKMRKLFF	TGTGCCAGCAGCTTGGGTAGCAAAATGAGAAAACTGTTTTTT
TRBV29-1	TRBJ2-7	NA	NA	CSVVWNSYEQYF	TGCAGCGTCGTTTGGAACTCCTACGAGCAGTACTTC
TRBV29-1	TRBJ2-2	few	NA	CSVVSAEGNAGELFF	TGCAGCGTTGTAAGTGCGGAGGGGAACGCCGGGGAGCTGTTTTTT
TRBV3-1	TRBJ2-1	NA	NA	CASSQDFRWSGGVSSSYNEQFF	TGTGCCAGCAGCCAAGATTTCAGGTGGTCGGGCGGGGTATCAAGCTCCTACAATGAGCAGTTCTTC
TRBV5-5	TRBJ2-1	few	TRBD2	CASSFGTSGTLDEQFF	TGTGCCAGCAGCTTCGGGACTAGCGGCACCCTAGATGAGCAGTTCTTC
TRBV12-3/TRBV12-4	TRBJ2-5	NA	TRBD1	CASTSGGMKTQYF	TGTGCCAGCACTTCAGGGGGCATGAAGACCCAGTACTTC
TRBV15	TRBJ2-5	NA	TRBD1	CATSGWTGGRGSPETQYF	TGTGCCACCAGCGGTTGGACAGGGGGAAGAGGGTCTCCAGAGACCCAGTACTTC
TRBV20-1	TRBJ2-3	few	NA	CSARTTDTQYF	TGCAGTGCTAGAACCACAGATACGCAGTATTTT
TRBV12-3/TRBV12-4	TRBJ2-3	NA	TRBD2	CASSFTSGSSDTQYF	TGTGCCAGCAGTTTCACTAGCGGGAGTTCAGATACGCAGTATTTT
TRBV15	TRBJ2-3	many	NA	CATHRAVLSTDTQYF	TGTGCCACCCACCGGGCGGTTCTTAGCACAGATACGCAGTATTTT
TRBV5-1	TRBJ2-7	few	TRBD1	CASSLGQGGNVVYEQYF	TGCGCCAGCAGCTTGGGACAGGGGGGTAACGTGGTGTACGAGCAGTACTTC
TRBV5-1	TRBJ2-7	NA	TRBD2	CASSFKWTSGILSYEQYF	TGCGCCAGCAGCTTTAAATGGACTAGCGGGATCCTCTCGTACGAGCAGTACTTC
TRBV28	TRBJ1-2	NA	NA	CASSSLGAFRGYTF	TGTGCCAGCAGTTCCCTTGGGGCCTTTAGGGGCTACACCTTC
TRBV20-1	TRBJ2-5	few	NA	CSARNRDTTLQETQYF	TGCAGTGCTAGGAACCGGGACACCACACTGCAAGAGACCCAGTACTTC
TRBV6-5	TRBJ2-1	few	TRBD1	CASSYGRGPYEQFF	TGTGCCAGCAGTTACGGCAGGGGGCCCTATGAGCAGTTCTTC
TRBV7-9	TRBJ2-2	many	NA	CASSLIEETGELFF	TGTGCCAGCAGCTTAATTGAGGAAACCGGGGAGCTGTTTTTT
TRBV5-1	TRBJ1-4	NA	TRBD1	CASSSSGTGIKKLFF	TGCGCCAGCAGCTCTTCCGGGACAGGGATCAAAAAACTGTTTTTT
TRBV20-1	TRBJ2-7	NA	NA	CSARDNSQAYEQYF	TGCAGTGCTAGAGATAACAGCCAAGCCTACGAGCAGTACTTC
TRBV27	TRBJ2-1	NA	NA	CASSFQPTRFVRNEQFF	TGTGCCAGCAGTTTCCAGCCAACTAGATTTGTGCGCAATGAGCAGTTCTTC
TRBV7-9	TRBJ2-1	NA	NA	CASSLEVITYNEQFF	TGTGCCAGCAGCTTAGAAGTGATCACTTACAATGAGCAGTTCTTC
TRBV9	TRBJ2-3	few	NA	CASSVVGLSADTQYF	TGTGCCAGCAGCGTAGTCGGGCTTAGCGCAGATACGCAGTATTTT
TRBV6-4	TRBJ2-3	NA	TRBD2	CASTQQRGEGTDTQYF	TGTGCCAGCACCCAGCAGCGGGGCGAGGGCACAGATACGCAGTATTTT
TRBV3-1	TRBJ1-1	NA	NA	CASSQGGSLANTEAFF	TGTGCCAGCAGCCAAGGTGGGAGTCTTGCGAACACTGAAGCTTTCTTT
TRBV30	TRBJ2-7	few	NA	CAWSVDVPNEQYF	TGTGCCTGGAGTGTAGACGTGCCGAACGAGCAGTACTTC
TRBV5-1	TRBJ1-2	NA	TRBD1	CASSSGTGGWNGYTF	TGCGCCAGCAGCTCCGGGACAGGGGGTTGGAATGGCTACACCTTC
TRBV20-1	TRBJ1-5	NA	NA	CSASPAGYSNQPQHF	TGCAGTGCTAGCCCCGCAGGTTATAGCAATCAGCCCCAGCATTTT
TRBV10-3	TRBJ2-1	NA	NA	CAISDVGPDSYNEQFF	TGTGCCATCAGTGATGTTGGGCCCGACTCCTACAATGAGCAGTTCTTC
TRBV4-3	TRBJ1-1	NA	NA	CASSQTLTRGPEAFF	TGCGCCAGCAGCCAGACTCTTACCCGGGGACCTGAAGCTTTCTTT
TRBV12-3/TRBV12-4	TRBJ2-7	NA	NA	CASSPQYRASSYEQYF	TGTGCCAGCAGTCCCCAGTATCGGGCTAGCTCCTACGAGCAGTACTTC
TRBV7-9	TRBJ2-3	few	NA	CASSLGWAVTQYF	TGTGCCAGCAGCTTAGGGTGGGCGGTTACGCAGTATTTT
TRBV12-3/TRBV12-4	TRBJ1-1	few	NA	CASSLVRSEAFF	TGTGCCAGCAGTTTAGTTAGGTCTGAAGCTTTCTTT
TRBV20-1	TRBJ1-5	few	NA	CSARVGGDWSNQPQHF	TGCAGTGCTAGAGTAGGGGGGGATTGGAGCAATCAGCCCCAGCATTTT
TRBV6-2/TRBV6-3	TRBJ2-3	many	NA	CASRTPGRDTQYF	TGTGCCAGCCGGACTCCTGGTCGAGATACGCAGTATTTT